These 3 T cell receptor beta chains were sequenced from one sample in a study of T-cell reconstitution after alpha-beta-depleted transplantation in children. Unique molecular identifiers were incorporated when the TCRbeta library was constructed. MiXCR, applied by TCRdb to the PCR reads, yields one record per CDR3 protein. Among 500,000 to 750,000 distinct CDR3 sequences listed, 25% to 30% were seen once. The sequencing here drew on PBMCs, taken before TCRalphabeta/CD19-depleted stem cell transplant. Source of these receptors: a boy younger than two with Wiskott-Aldrich syndrome, due to receive a stem cell transplant.

The rearrangement joins TRBV11-2 to TRBJ1-2; 7 positions match TRBD1. The CDR3 covers 14 residues. The V gene end was trimmed by 4 bases and the J gene end by 3 bases; junction bases not matched to a gene: 5. Germline CDR1 SGHAT, CDR2 FQNNGV. The CDR3 DNA reads as TGTGCCAGCAGCTCCCAGACAGGGTACTATGGCTACACCTTC. Translating it yields CASSSQTGYYGYTF.

The chain combines TRBV7-8 with TRBJ1-2, with D unresolved. Germline V gene data show CDR1 as SGHVS and CDR2 as FQNEAQ. V lost 1 base to trimming and J lost 0 bases, with 6 bases between them. The CDR3 is 14 amino acids. Here the CDR3 DNA reads TGTGCCAGCAGCTTAGACGGAGCTAACTATGGCTACACCTTC. Amino acid sequence: CASSLDGANYGYTF.

This clonotype has a handful of counts. The rearrangement joins TRBV24-1 to TRBJ2-5; TRBD1 might be the D (5 bases). V was shortened by 7 bases and J by 3 bases, with 14 bases between the two germline ends. The CDR3 has 14 amino acids. CDR1 and CDR2 (germline): KGHDR, SFDVKD. The CDR3 DNA is TGTGCCACCAGGCTCTCACAGGTGAAAGAGACCCAGTACTTC. The encoded protein is CATRLSQVKETQYF.